The 6 T cell receptor beta chains below were found in one sample sequenced in a study of T cells in localized non-small cell lung cancer. Measured with immunoSEQ multiplex PCR; TCRdb has only the in-frame clones, and not every one. The sample lists tens of thousands of clones; roughly 89% were seen once. Here the sequenced sample was peripheral blood, taken before any cancer treatment. The receptor set was obtained from a man aged 40 to 70 with stage I squamous cell lung carcinoma.

The rearrangement joins TRBV15 to TRBJ2-3; D possibly corresponds to TRBD2 (6 bases). V was cut by 3 bases and J by 4 bases, with 17 bases left in between. From germline, CDR1 is LNHNV and CDR2 YYDKDF (reference sequence). The CDR3 sequence is 16 residues long. Here the CDR3 reads CATSRVTSTVADTQYF. The DNA of the CDR3 is TGTGCCACCAGCAGGGTAACTAGCACGGTCGCAGATACGCAGTATTTT.

This clone was observed once. The chain joins TRBV5-4 to TRBJ2-7, with D perhaps assigned TRBD1 or TRBD2 (5 bases each). V dropped 7 bases and J dropped 7 bases, with 18 bases sitting between them. The CDR3 is 13 residues long. Per germline, CDR1 SGHNT and CDR2 YYREEE (reference sequence). In DNA, the CDR3 is TGTGCCAGCGGCCGGGACCCGGGGAGAGAGCAGTACTTC. Translation gives CASGRDPGREQYF.

The sample holds a few counts of this clone. The chain carries TRBV28 and TRBJ2-5; D may match TRBD1 or TRBD2 (6 bases each). Trimming stripped 8 bases from V and 5 bases from J, with 18 bases between. From germline, CDR1 is MDHEN and CDR2 SYDVKM. This CDR3 is 14 amino acids long. CDR3 bases: TGTGCCAGCCTTTCCGGGGGCAGGAGGGAGACCCAGTACTTC. This translates into CASLSGGRRETQYF.

The chain recombines TRBV2 with TRBJ2-1; TRBD2 matches at 10 bases. The V gene's germline CDR1 is SNHLY and CDR2 FYNNEI. This CDR3 is 14 amino acids long. V gave up 4 bases and J gave up 9 bases; unmatched junction bases: 6. DNA for the CDR3: TGTGCCAGCAGTGTCGAGCGGGGGGGCACTGAGCAGTTCTTC. Translation: CASSVERGGTEQFF.

The chain has TRBV5-1 and TRBJ2-7; TRBD2 aligns across 9 bases. The CDR3 length is 15 residues. The J segment lost 1 base and the V segment lost 4 bases, leaving 6 bases of the junction unmatched. The V gene's germline CDR1 is SGHRS and CDR2 YFSETQ. DNA for the CDR3: TGCGCCAGCAGCGCCAGGCTAGCGGGGTCCTACGAGCAGTACTTC. As protein: CASSARLAGSYEQYF. The full variable domain, rest sourced from reference TRBV5-1 and TRBJ2-7, is KAGVTQTPRYLIKTRGQQVTLSCSPISGHRSVSWYQQTPGQGLQFLFEYFSETQRNKGNFPGRFSGRQFSNSRSEMNVSTLELGDSALYLCASSARLAGSYEQYFGPGTRLTVT.

This clone was observed a handful of times. The CDR3 DNA is TGTGCCAGCAGCCCCGCGGGCAGACTCAATCAGCCCCAGCATTTT. Translated, it gives CASSPAGRLNQPQHF. The chain couples TRBV7-8 to TRBJ1-5, with unresolved D. This CDR3 is built from 15 residues. V dropped 5 bases and J dropped 3 bases, with 14 bases sitting between them. Looked up from germline, CDR1 is SGHVS and CDR2 is FQNEAQ.